This TCR beta chain was found in a study of shared clonotypes between healthy human individuals. Across the whole study: Each donor had three CD4 naive, three CD4 memory, two CD8 naive and one CD8 memory plate. Points from the study as a whole: Sharing across four donors was highest in naive CD4 (roughly 5%) and lowest in memory CD8 (around 0.4%).

Measured with immunoSEQ multiplex PCR; TCRdb has only the in-frame clones, and not every one. The repertoire includes approximately 99,000 clones, 55% to 70% of them detected once, and more than 20% sits in the top ten. For this clone: Its antigen is unidentified.

Germline V gene lookup returns CDR1 SGHDT and CDR2 YYEEEE. V lost 0 bases and J lost 6; bases outside the gene matches: 0. The CDR3 extends over 14 amino acids. Recent vaccinations or acute infections were absent in the healthy HIV-negative adult donors. CD8 memory was a combination of CD45RO+ cells and CCR7-negative CD45RA+ TemRA cells. Sequenced material: memory CD8+ T cells sorted from blood. Subset meaning: CD45RO+ cells pooled with CCR7-negative TemRA cells. The gene calls are TRBV5-6 and TRBJ2-1, with 10 positions matching TRBD2. The sequence was obtained from a woman in her 30s in good health. The CDR3 loop is CASSLGLAGNEQFF. CDR3 nucleotides: TGTGCCAGCAGCTTGGGACTAGCGGGCAATGAGCAGTTCTTC.